Below are 19 T cell receptor beta chains sequenced from a single sample in a study of T cell repertoires in cytomegalovirus infection. One entry per CDR3 protein results from TCRdb running MiXCR on the reads. The repertoire holds 700,000 to 900,000 distinct CDR3 sequences, 25% to 30% seen once, with roughly 14% in the top ten. These receptors have no identified antigens. The sample here was cultured CD8+ T cells from PBMCs, taken from culture after CMV antigen stimulation. Receptors originate from a human donor in good health (CMV status not recorded). Some clones in this sample may be carry-over from other donors' samples.

The chain is built from TRBV12-3 or TRBV12-4 and TRBJ1-1, with 7 bases lining up with TRBD1. The junction had 10 bases not matched to a gene; V was cut back by 7 bases and J by 2 bases. CDR3 size: 15 residues. CDR3 nucleotides: TGTGCCAGCACCGACCTCGGACAGGTTAACACTGAAGCTTTCTTT. This encodes CASTDLGQVNTEAFF.

The J gene is TRBJ2-3, the V gene TRBV7-3; 9 bases match TRBD2. Trimming took 5 bases from V and 4 from J; bases not matched to a gene: 4. CDR1 and CDR2 from the germline V gene are SGHTA and FQGTGA. The CDR3 runs to 14 residues. The CDR3 loop is CASSKRGVPDTQYF. DNA for the CDR3: TGTGCCAGCAGCAAGCGGGGGGTTCCAGATACGCAGTATTTT.

The chain is built from TRBV6-1 and TRBJ2-1; 11 bases fit TRBD1. V lost 6 bases to trimming and J lost 4 bases; unmatched junction nucleotides: 5. CDR1 is MNHNS, CDR2 SASEGT, per germline. The CDR3 sequence is 15 residues long. CDR3 sequence reads: CASRDGQGAYNEQFF. As DNA, the CDR3 is TGTGCCAGCAGGGACGGACAGGGGGCTTACAATGAGCAGTTCTTC.

The rearrangement joins TRBV4-1 to TRBJ2-7; TRBD1 aligns across 7 bases. Losses at the gene ends were 6 bases for V and 3 bases for J; bases not matched to a gene: 11. The CDR3 has 15 amino acids. The germline CDR1 and CDR2 sequences are MGHRA and YSYEKL. As DNA, the CDR3 is TGCGCCAGCAGTTTACGACAGGGATCGTACTACGAGCAGTACGTC. The encoded protein is CASSLRQGSYYEQYV.

This clonotype was detected many times. The V gene is TRBV7-8, the J gene TRBJ2-2, with D possibly matching TRBD1 (6 bases). Germline CDR1 SGHVS, CDR2 FQNEAQ. The CDR3 sequence is 13 residues long. The ends were cut back, 5 bases at V and 6 bases at J, with 10 bases in the middle. The CDR3: CASSPGEPGELFF. CDR3 sequence (DNA): TGTGCCAGCAGCCCAGGGGAACCCGGGGAGCTGTTTTTT. Using reference TRBV7-8 and TRBJ2-2 for the parts outside the CDR3, the full variable domain is GAGVSQSPRYKVAKRGQDVALRCDPISGHVSLFWYQQALGQGPEFLTYFQNEAQLDKSGLPSDRFFAERPEGSVSTLKIQRTQQEDSAVYLCASSPGEPGELFFGEGSRLTVL.

The rearrangement links TRBV4-1 to TRBJ1-2; maybe TRBD1 (5 bases). Trimming took off 4 bases at V and 8 bases at J, with 11 bases between the two ends. Germline values: CDR1 MGHRA, CDR2 YSYEKL. CDR3 length: 12 amino acids. This CDR3 is CASSRDSFGYTF. CDR3 coding DNA: TGCGCCAGCAGCCGCGACAGCTTCGGCTACACCTTC.

This clonotype was detected once. The chain joins TRBV9 to TRBJ2-1; D is possibly TRBD2 (7 bases). CDR3 length: 15 amino acids. The V gene lost 4 bases and the J gene lost 6 bases, with 17 bases spanning the gap. Germline CDR1 and CDR2: SGDLS and YYNGEE. The CDR3 coding sequence is TGTGCCAGCAGCCCCAGGGGCGGGGGTACCAATGAGCAGTTCTTC. Amino acids: CASSPRGGGTNEQFF. Looking up the rest from reference TRBV9 and TRBJ2-1 gives the full variable domain: DSGVTQTPKHLITATGQRVTLRCSPRSGDLSVYWYQQSLDQGLQFLIQYYNGEERAKGNILERFSAQQFPDLHSELNLSSLELGDSALYFCASSPRGGGTNEQFFGPGTRLTVL.

This chain uses TRBV7-9 with TRBJ2-7, with 7 bases identical to TRBD1. The junction had 6 bases not matched to a gene; V was cut back by 3 bases and J by 7 bases. Per the germline V gene, CDR1 is SEHNR and CDR2 is FQNEAQ (reference sequence). This CDR3 has 13 amino acids. CDR3 sequence: CASSLAGGWEQYF. The CDR3 nucleotides read TGTGCCAGCAGCTTGGCAGGGGGTTGGGAGCAGTACTTC.

Details on this clonotype: Because the CDR3's place on the DNA is in doubt, the DNA is left out and the CDR3 is given as listed by TCRdb. J is TRBJ2-1 and V is TRBV10-2; TRBD1 reflects the table's D call only, with no check against the DNA. The CDR3 totals 12 residues, both ends included. In germline, CDR1 is WSHSY, CDR2 SAAADI. The CDR3 loop is CASSEWAPGAFF.

This clonotype was observed a handful of times. CDR3 in amino acids: CASSLGGSGTGRTEAFF. The CDR3 coding sequence is TGTGCCAGCAGCTTAGGGGGGTCCGGGACAGGGCGGACTGAAGCTTTCTTT. The chain joins TRBV7-6 to TRBJ1-1; 9 positions match TRBD1. The CDR3 runs to 17 residues. CDR1 and CDR2 from the germline V gene are SGHVS and FNYEAQ. V shed 1 base, J shed 5 bases, and the junction held 11 bases outside the gene matches.

The chain combines TRBV24-1 with TRBJ1-5, with 9 bases aligning to TRBD1. The CDR3 runs 15 residues. The V segment lost 4 bases and the J segment 4 bases; nucleotides outside the gene matches: 4. The germline CDR1 and CDR2 sequences are KGHDR and SFDVKD. In DNA, the CDR3 is TGTGCCACCAGTGACCGTGGGACAGGGAATCAGCCCCAGCATTTT. Translation: CATSDRGTGNQPQHF.

A few counts support this clonotype. An end of the junction does not agree with germline; a read error may underlie this. The chain joins TRBV27 to TRBJ1-2; 10 nucleotides agree with TRBD1. CDR3 length: 11 residues. The germline V gene encodes CDR1 MNHEY and CDR2 SMNVEV (reference sequence). CDR3 in amino acids: CATKTGTGAIF. Here the CDR3 DNA reads TGTGCCACAAAAACCGGGACAGGGGCCATCTTC.

The sample holds one count of this clonotype. The V call is TRBV19, the J call TRBJ2-7; D not certain. This CDR3 comprises 10 residues. Germline CDR1 LNHDA, CDR2 SQIVND (reference sequence). The V end lost 5 bases, the J end lost 5 bases, and 4 bases lay between the germline ends. In DNA form, the CDR3 reads TGTGCCAGTAGTGACCACGAGCAGTACGTC. Amino acid sequence: CASSDHEQYV.

This clonotype was seen a handful of times. V usage is TRBV4-1 and J usage is TRBJ2-5; unclear D gene. This CDR3 contains 13 residues. Germline loops: CDR1 MGHRA, CDR2 YSYEKL. V shed 6 bases and J shed 5 bases, with 13 bases lying between them. The CDR3 here is CASSPGIGETQYF. The CDR3 DNA reads as TGCGCCAGCAGTCCGGGTATTGGGGAGACCCAGTACTTC.

The chain carries TRBV19 and TRBJ2-2; either TRBD1 or TRBD2 may supply D (6 bases each). The CDR3 is 12 residues long. Trimming shortened V by 7 bases and J by 6 bases, and 9 bases separated the two germline ends. Looked up from germline, CDR1 is LNHDA and CDR2 is SQIVND (reference sequence). The CDR3 reads CASKRGAGELFF. CDR3 nucleotides: TGTGCCAGTAAGAGGGGGGCCGGGGAGCTGTTTTTT.

In this sample, this clonotype turned up a few times. The V call is TRBV19, the J call TRBJ1-5; 10 positions agree with TRBD1. Germline V gives CDR1 LNHDA, CDR2 SQIVND (reference sequence). Trimming removed 5 bases from V and 5 bases from J; junction bases left unmatched: 9. The CDR3 spans 16 residues. Here the CDR3 reads CASSYGWGQGYQPQHF. For the CDR3, the DNA is TGTGCCAGTAGTTATGGTTGGGGACAGGGGTATCAGCCCCAGCATTTT.

A few counts support this clonotype. The chain is built from TRBV9 and TRBJ1-5, with D unclear. The germline gives CDR1 SGDLS, CDR2 YYNGEE. V lost 3 bases, J lost 1 base, and 14 bases lay in between. The CDR3 length is 16 residues. CDR3 sequence reads: CASSDGQSGSNQPQHF. DNA for the CDR3: TGTGCCAGCAGCGACGGGCAGAGTGGGAGCAATCAGCCCCAGCATTTT.

The genes are TRBV6-5 and TRBJ2-7; TRBD2 might be the D (6 bases). Germline lookup yields CDR1 MNHEY and CDR2 SVGAGI. Trimming removed 7 bases from V and 2 bases from J, with 12 bases in between. CDR3 size: 13 residues. In DNA form, the CDR3 reads TGTGCCAGCACATGGGGGGAAACCTACGAGCAGTACTTC. It specifies CASTWGETYEQYF.

V is TRBV6-8 and J is TRBJ2-3; TRBD2 matches at 9 bases. Germline loops: CDR1 MNHGY, CDR2 SAAAGT. Trimming at V came to 1 base and at J to 3 bases, leaving 2 bases not matched to a gene. CDR3 length: 15 residues. The CDR3 nucleotides read TGTGCCAGCAGTTACTGGCGGGGGGGAACAGATACGCAGTATTTT. Translated: CASSYWRGGTDTQYF.